This T cell receptor beta chain was obtained from a study of OX40 agonist ivuxolimab in advanced cancers. Study-level results: The study did not work out the antigen specificity of the expanded peripheral T cells. Nonresponders included some who also had low normalized T-cell clonal expansion.

Looked up from germline, CDR1 is LNHDA and CDR2 is SQIVND (reference sequence). CDR3 length: 19 amino acids. The V gene end was trimmed by 0 bases and the J gene end by 0 bases; junction bases not matched to a gene: 8. Generated by immunoSEQ multiplex PCR, the TCRdb table keeps only in-frame clones and is missing some. The table lists some 42,000 clones, under 90% of them singletons. Comments on this clone: Its antigen is still unknown.

The clonotype was recovered from an adult with an advanced solid tumor such as melanoma, head and neck, liver or kidney cancer. Material: CD4+ or CD8+ T cells sorted from blood, obtained in a trial of the OX40 agonist ivuxolimab. This sequence joins TRBV19 and TRBJ1-6; 7 positions match TRBD1. CDR3 nucleotides: TGTGCCAGTAGTATAGAAGGGACAGCGAGGGGCTCCTATAATTCACCCCTCCACTTT. Translating it yields CASSIEGTARGSYNSPLHF.